A selection of T cell receptor beta chains follows, all from one sample in a study of blood T cell repertoires in COVID-19. Produced via immunoSEQ multiplex PCR; TCRdb's table is partial and in-frame only. The sample lists under 250,000 clones, around nine tenths occurring once. What was sequenced was peripheral blood. The receptor set was obtained from a woman aged 55-69 years who had recovered from COVID-19. Both conserved end residues are part of each CDR3.

>TRBV6-5
CASSFPPVIRNQPQHF
>TRBV6-1
CASSEAKGAGTETQYF
>TRBV12-3/TRBV12-4
CASSRSGANVLTF
>TRBV2
CASSVDRNNEQFF
>TRBV5-1
CASRYDLVFGELFF
>TRBV7-9
CASSLEDSEKLFF
>TRBV19
CASSWQRDSPLHF
>TRBV21-1
CASSKYRTITYEQYF
>TRBV20-1
CSASVEGFSTF
>TRBV28
CASSLRGGSTDTQYF
>TRBV7-3
CASSPPVGSGGFYEQYF
>TRBV5-5
CASSTAQGARTEAFF
>TRBV7-2
CASSSGGAGETQYF
>TRBV23-1
CASSLHSTGELFF
>TRBV6-5
CASSRGQEPNEKLFF
>TRBV18
CASSPLQGVSETQYF
>TRBV10-3
CAIRGEFIGNTIYF
>TRBV7-9
CASSLTNAGELFF